This TCR beta chain appears in the sequencing data of a study of blood T cell repertoires in COVID-19. Across the whole study: Nucleic acid was either cDNA or gDNA, and it came from T cells, B-cell-depleted T cells, or PBMCs.

This CDR3 is 16 amino acids long. Per the germline V gene, CDR1 is WNHNN and CDR2 is SYGVQD (reference sequence). V was trimmed by 0 bases and J by 3 bases, leaving 14 bases between them. The participants were between about 18 and 90 years old and came from fewer than 25 US areas. Cohort 3 recovery required two negative PCRs, clearance, or symptom resolution. TCRdb's table, derived via immunoSEQ multiplex PCR, lists solely in-frame clones and lacks some. The sample contains roughly 280,000 clones, 80% to 90% of which appear only once. The rearrangement uses TRBV10-1 and TRBJ1-1; no firm D call. The material sequenced was PBMCs or T cells enriched from blood (not recorded which). This receptor was identified in a woman aged 18 to 35 who had recovered from COVID-19. The CDR3 coding sequence is TGCGCCAGCAGTGAGTCGGGCCGAGCGGGGTACACTGAAGCTTTCTTT. Translating gives CASSESGRAGYTEAFF.